The rows below give T cell receptor beta chains drawn from one sample of a study of shared clonotypes between healthy human individuals. Assay used: immunoSEQ multiplex PCR; TCRdb lists only in-frame clones, some missing. The sample carries under 600,000 clones, about 96% recorded once. Sequenced input: naive CD4+ T cells sorted from blood. The receptors shown here come from a young woman in good health. Each CDR3 is given with its conserved first and last residue. The D gene is left open where the match is weak. Rows give clone size only sometimes, using once, few, many, or a class for an expanded clone.

d_gene	v_gene	j_gene	abundance	CDR3nt	CDR3aa
TRBD1	TRBV29-1	TRBJ1-1	once	TGCAGCGCTGGGACAGGGAACACTGAAGCTTTCTTT	CSAGTGNTEAFF
-	TRBV28	TRBJ2-7	-	TGTGCCAGCAGTTTTAGGCTTCGACGCTACGAGCAGTACTTC	CASSFRLRRYEQYF
TRBD2	TRBV25-1	TRBJ2-3	-	TGTGCCAGCAGTCGGCGGTCGGCTAGCGGGGGCACAGATACGCAGTATTTT	CASSRRSASGGTDTQYF
-	TRBV5-1	TRBJ1-3	-	TGCGCCAGCAGCTTGGCCTCGGCAGGGGCAGCTTCCACCATATATTTT	CASSLASAGAASTIYF
-	TRBV7-8	TRBJ1-4	-	TGTGCCAGCTCTCATAGGGGTGAAAAACTGTTTTTT	CASSHRGEKLFF
-	TRBV5-1	TRBJ1-1	-	TGCGCCAGCAGCTTGGTAGGTTCCACTGAAGCTTTCTTT	CASSLVGSTEAFF
-	TRBV7-6	TRBJ2-1	-	TGTGCCAGCACCTTGAACCAGGGAGCCGGAGGTTACAATGAGCAGTTCTTC	CASTLNQGAGGYNEQFF
-	TRBV2	TRBJ1-1	-	TGTGCCAGCAGGACCAGGGGTGTGAGGGTCACTGAAGCTTTCTTT	CASRTRGVRVTEAFF
TRBD1	TRBV6-1	TRBJ1-1	-	TGTGCCAGCAGTTATGGACAGGGGGGCACTGAAGCTTTCTTT	CASSYGQGGTEAFF
-	TRBV5-4	TRBJ2-7	-	TGTGCCAGCAGCAACACTAGCTCCTACGAGCAGTACTTC	CASSNTSSYEQYF
TRBD1	TRBV19	TRBJ2-2	-	TGTGCCAGTAGTCAGGGGGCGAGGGTGAACACCGGGGAGCTGTTTTTT	CASSQGARVNTGELFF
TRBD2	TRBV7-9	TRBJ2-7	-	TGTGCCAGCAGGACCGGGGCTAGGACTAGTCGTGACGAGCAGTACTTC	CASRTGARTSRDEQYF
-	TRBV4-2	TRBJ2-1	-	TGTGCCAGCAGCCAAGATTTCGGGACTGGGGGGAATGAGCAGTTCTTC	CASSQDFGTGGNEQFF
-	TRBV20-1	TRBJ2-1	-	TGCAGTGCTAACTCCTACAATGAGCAGTTCTTC	CSANSYNEQFF
-	TRBV21-1	TRBJ2-5	-	TGTGCCAGCAGCGGAGAGCAGTACTTC	CASSGEQYF
-	TRBV5-4	TRBJ2-5	once	TGTGCCAGCAGCTCGCCTTGGGGGTCCAGGGGCGAGCGGGAGACCCAGTACTTC	CASSSPWGSRGERETQYF
TRBD2	TRBV10-3	TRBJ2-1	-	TGTGCCATCAGGACTAGCGGGAGGACCTACAATGAGCAGTTCTTC	CAIRTSGRTYNEQFF
-	TRBV5-1	TRBJ2-3	-	TGCGCCAGCAGCTTGTTGGGCGGAGGAAACACAGATACGCAGTATTTT	CASSLLGGGNTDTQYF
-	TRBV2	TRBJ1-3	-	TGTGCCAGCTGCATTGAAGCGTCCTTCTCTGGAAACACCATATATTTT	CASCIEASFSGNTIYF
-	TRBV5-5	TRBJ2-2	once	TGTGCCAGCAGCTTGGGGACCTCGACCGGGGAGCTGTTTTTT	CASSLGTSTGELFF
TRBD2	TRBV19	TRBJ2-7	once	TGTGCCAGTGCTCAGCGGGAGACAGGAGAGCAGTACTTC	CASAQRETGEQYF
TRBD2	TRBV19	TRBJ2-2	-	TGTGCCAGTAGTGCTCTAGCGGGAGTCGCCGGGGAGCTGTTTTTT	CASSALAGVAGELFF
TRBD2	TRBV2	TRBJ2-5	-	TGTGCCAGCAGTTTCCGGGGACTAGCGGGAGTTCCTCAGGCCCAGTACTTC	CASSFRGLAGVPQAQYF
-	TRBV25-1	TRBJ2-1	-	TGTGCCAGCAGTGAAGGGGTGGCAGGGGGGCTGGATGAGCAGTTCTTC	CASSEGVAGGLDEQFF
-	TRBV19	TRBJ2-6	once	TGTGCCAGTACCAGGCAGGAAGGGGCCTCTGGGGCCAACGTCCTGACTTTC	CASTRQEGASGANVLTF
-	TRBV7-9	TRBJ2-6	-	TGTGCCAGCAGCTTAGCGGGGGCTGGGGCCAACGTCCTGACTTTC	CASSLAGAGANVLTF
TRBD1	TRBV5-1	TRBJ1-2	-	TGCGCCAGCAGCTCGACCGGGACAGATAACTATGGCTACACCTTC	CASSSTGTDNYGYTF
TRBD1	TRBV28	TRBJ2-2	-	TGTGCCAGCAGTGACCGACAGGGGGCGAAGGGCGGGGAGCTGTTTTTT	CASSDRQGAKGGELFF
TRBD2	TRBV6-6	TRBJ2-7	-	TGTGCCAGCAGTTACGGCGGGAGGGCCGGAGAGCAGTACTTC	CASSYGGRAGEQYF
TRBD1	TRBV5-1	TRBJ2-5	-	TGCGCCAGCAGCTGGGACAGGGGGCGGCTCGAAGAGACCCAGTACTTC	CASSWDRGRLEETQYF
TRBD1	TRBV10-3	TRBJ2-7	-	TGTGCCACGAGCGACAGGGAAGTACACGAGCAGTACTTC	CATSDREVHEQYF
-	TRBV4-1	TRBJ2-3	-	TGCGCCAGCAGCCAGGCTGCAGGGCGCACAGATACGCAGTATTTT	CASSQAAGRTDTQYF
TRBD1	TRBV2	TRBJ2-2	-	TGTGCCAGCAGACAGGGGGCCGGGGAGCTGTTTTTT	CASRQGAGELFF
-	TRBV6-5	TRBJ2-1	-	TGTGCCAGCAGTAGGTCAGGGCCTCGGCATGAGCAGTTCTTC	CASSRSGPRHEQFF
-	TRBV5-1	TRBJ2-6	-	TGCGCCAGCAGCCTCACAGGAGCTGGGGCCAACGTCCTGACTTTC	CASSLTGAGANVLTF
-	TRBV4-1	TRBJ2-7	-	TGCGCCAGCAGCCAGGCAACCGGGCGCGAGCAGTACTTC	CASSQATGREQYF
-	TRBV5-1	TRBJ2-7	-	TGCGCCAGCAGCTTGGAGGAGGGGAATCCCTACGAGCAGTACTTC	CASSLEEGNPYEQYF